This T cell receptor (beta chain) was obtained from a study of regulatory T cells in long-lasting Graves disease. Time point given: newly diagnosed GD, antithyroid drugs for less than 3 months. After RNA was extracted from PBMCs, the TCR library was made from it. This clonotype was seen a handful of times. Antigen specificity is unknown. Study results and caveats: Clonotypes that were public and shared totalled approximately 3,000 in persistent patients versus 750 to 1,000 in new patients. Newly diagnosed Graves' patients exceeded persistent ones in TCR diversity. Possibly, accuracy suffered from the small sample size.

iRepertoire HTBI primers and Arm-PCR of CDR3 regions built TCR beta libraries. TCRdb independently ran MiXCR on the multiplex PCR reads; one entry per CDR3 protein. The profile shows about 470,000 distinct CDR3 sequences, about 15% of them singletons. This sample was also put to use in a study of T cells in Graves' hyperthyroidism and ophthalmopathy. From that paper: Ophthalmopathy and stable hyperthyroidism were told apart by a 13 V-J model.

The specimen was peripheral blood mononuclear cells (PBMCs), collected at new diagnosis, from a patient treated with antithyroid drugs. The source is a woman in her twenties or thirties with Graves disease.

CDR3 amino acids: CASSEGAGRAFNQPQHF. CDR3 sequence (DNA): TGTGCCAGCAGTGAAGGGGCGGGACGGGCTTTCAATCAGCCCCAGCATTTT. The rearrangement uses TRBV6-1 and TRBJ1-5; D perhaps matches TRBD1 (5 bases). With 1 base removed from V and 3 bases from J, the gap between germline ends came to 16 bases. The CDR3 runs 17 residues. Germline-derived CDR1 and CDR2 are MNHNS and SASEGT.